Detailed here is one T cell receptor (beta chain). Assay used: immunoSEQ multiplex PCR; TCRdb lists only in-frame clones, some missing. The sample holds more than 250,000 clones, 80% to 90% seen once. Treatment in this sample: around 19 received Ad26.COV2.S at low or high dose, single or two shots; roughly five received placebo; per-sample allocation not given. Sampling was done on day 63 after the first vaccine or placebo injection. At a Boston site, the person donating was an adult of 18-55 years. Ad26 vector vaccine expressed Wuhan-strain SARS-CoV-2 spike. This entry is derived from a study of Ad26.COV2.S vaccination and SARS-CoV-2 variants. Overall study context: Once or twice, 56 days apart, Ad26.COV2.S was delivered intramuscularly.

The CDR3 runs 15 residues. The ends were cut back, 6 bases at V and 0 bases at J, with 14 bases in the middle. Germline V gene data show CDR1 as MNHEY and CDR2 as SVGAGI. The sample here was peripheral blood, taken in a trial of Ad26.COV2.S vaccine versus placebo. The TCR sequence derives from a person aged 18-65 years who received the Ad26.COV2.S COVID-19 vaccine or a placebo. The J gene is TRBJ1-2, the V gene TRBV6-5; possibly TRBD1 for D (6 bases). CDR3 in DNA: TGTGCCAGCAGACCCCCAGGGGTGGCTAACTATGGCTACACCTTC. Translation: CASRPPGVANYGYTF.